This T cell receptor beta chain emerged from a study of somatic mutations in cytotoxic T cells in rheumatoid arthritis. Study results and caveats: Rheumatoid arthritis patients showed CD8+ clonality increasing with age, unlike healthy controls. Relative to age-matched healthy controls, rheumatoid arthritis patients did not differ significantly in CD8+ T-cell clonality.

Flow cytometry served to check the purity of CD4+ and CD8+ cells, which were isolated by positive magnetic bead selection. The V gene end was trimmed by 3 bases and the J gene end by 6 bases; junction bases not matched to a gene: 7. This CDR3 has 15 residues. CDR1 SGHRS and CDR2 YFSETQ come from the germline V gene. This clone is deemed hyperexpanded (1% or more). The antigen remains unidentified. Authors' methods: Large patient CD8+ clones, those above 1%, rarely matched published virus-specific TCRB sequences. TCRdb's table, derived via immunoSEQ multiplex PCR, lists solely in-frame clones and lacks some. V and J calls and clone size are copied from that table; D and trimming were computed from the DNA. The sample shows roughly 11,000 clones, 65% to 80% of them seen only once.

The sequence derives from an adult with rheumatoid arthritis. The chain carries TRBV5-1 and TRBJ2-7; 12 bases map to TRBD1. The sequencing sample was made of CD8+ T cells sorted from blood. The CDR3 DNA reads as TGCGCCAGCAGCTACGGGACAGGGGGCATAAGCGAGCAGTACTTC. Encoded protein: CASSYGTGGISEQYF.